What follows is one T cell receptor (beta chain) and its context. Germline lookup yields CDR1 SGHAT and CDR2 FQNNGV. The CDR3 is 15 residues long. V was pared by 5 bases and J by 1 base, with 7 bases of the junction left unmatched. This record comes from a study of cytomegalovirus exposure and HLA in healthy donors. Looking at the study overall: Genotyping showed roughly 76% of 398 donors falling in the Caucasian-associated ancestry cluster.

The PCR contained 60 Vbeta and 13 Jbeta primers. Data came from immunoSEQ multiplex PCR; TCRdb stores just in-frame clones and leaves some out. Of 120,000 to 150,000 clones detected, 72% appear once; the ten largest clones hold approximately 2%. The chain combines TRBV11-2 with TRBJ2-7; 8 positions match TRBD2. The receptor was derived from a man aged 35 to 55 in good health and CMV-seronegative. Source material: PBMCs. CDR3 sequence reads: CASSPGGVWSYEQYF. The CDR3 nucleotides are TGTGCCAGCAGCCCCGGGGGGGTCTGGTCCTACGAGCAGTACTTC.